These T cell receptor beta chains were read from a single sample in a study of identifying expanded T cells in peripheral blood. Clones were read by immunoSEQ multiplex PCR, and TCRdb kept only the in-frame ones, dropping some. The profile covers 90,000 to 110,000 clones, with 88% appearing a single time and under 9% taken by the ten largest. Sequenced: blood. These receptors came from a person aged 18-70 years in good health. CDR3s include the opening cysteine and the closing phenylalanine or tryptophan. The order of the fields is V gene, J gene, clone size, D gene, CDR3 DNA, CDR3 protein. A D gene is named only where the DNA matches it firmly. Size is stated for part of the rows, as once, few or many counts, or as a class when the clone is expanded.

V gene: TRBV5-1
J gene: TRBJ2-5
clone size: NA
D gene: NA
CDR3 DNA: TGCGCCAGCACTGGTGACAATCAAGAGACCCAGTACTTC
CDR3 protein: CASTGDNQETQYF

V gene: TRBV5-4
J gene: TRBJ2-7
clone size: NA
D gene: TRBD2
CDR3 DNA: TGTGCCAGCAGCCACGGACTAGCGGACGACGAGCAGTACTTC
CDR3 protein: CASSHGLADDEQYF

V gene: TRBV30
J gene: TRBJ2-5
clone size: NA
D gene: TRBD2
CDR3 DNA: TGTGCCTGGGGACTTGAGGGAGGGGTGGCGACCCAGTACTTC
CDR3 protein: CAWGLEGGVATQYF

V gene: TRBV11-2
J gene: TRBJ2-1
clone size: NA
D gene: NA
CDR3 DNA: TGTGCCAGCAGCTTAGTTAGGCTAGTAGGTAATGAGCAGTTCTTC
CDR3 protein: CASSLVRLVGNEQFF

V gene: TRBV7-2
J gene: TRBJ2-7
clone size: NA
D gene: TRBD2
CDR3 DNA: TGTGCCAGCAGAAAACTAGCGGGAGATTACTACGAGCAGTACTTC
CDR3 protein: CASRKLAGDYYEQYF

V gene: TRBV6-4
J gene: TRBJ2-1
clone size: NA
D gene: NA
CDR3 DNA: TGTGCCAGCAGAGATTCAGGGGCTCTCGACAATGAGCAGTTCTTC
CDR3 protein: CASRDSGALDNEQFF

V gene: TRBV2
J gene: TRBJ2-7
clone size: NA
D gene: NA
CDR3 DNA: TGTGCCAGCAGAGCCATCCAAGCCTACGAGCAGTACTTC
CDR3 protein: CASRAIQAYEQYF

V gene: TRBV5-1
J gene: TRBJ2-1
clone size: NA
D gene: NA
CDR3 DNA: TGCGCCAGCAGCTTGGACTCAGGGTCGCACAATGAGCAGTTCTTC
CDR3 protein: CASSLDSGSHNEQFF

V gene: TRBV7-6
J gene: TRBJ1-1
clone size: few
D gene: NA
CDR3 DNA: TGTGCCAGCAGCCCTCAGGCCGTGAACACTGAAGCTTTCTTT
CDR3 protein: CASSPQAVNTEAFF

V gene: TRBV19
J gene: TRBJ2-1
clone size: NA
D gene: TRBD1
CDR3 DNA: TGTGCCAGTAGTCCCTGGACAGGGAACAATGAGCAGTTCTTC
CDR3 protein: CASSPWTGNNEQFF

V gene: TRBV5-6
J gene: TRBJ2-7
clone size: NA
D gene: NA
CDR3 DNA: TGTGCCAGCAGCTTAAGGCAGGTCGAGCAGTACTTC
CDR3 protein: CASSLRQVEQYF

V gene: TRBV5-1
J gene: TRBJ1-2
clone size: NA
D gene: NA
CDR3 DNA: TGCGCCAGCAGCTTGGGACGAAGGGATGGCTACACCTTC
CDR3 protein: CASSLGRRDGYTF

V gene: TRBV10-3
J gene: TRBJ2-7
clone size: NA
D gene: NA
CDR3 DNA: TGTGCCATCCGCCGGGACCGAAATACCTACGAGCAGTACTTC
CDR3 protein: CAIRRDRNTYEQYF

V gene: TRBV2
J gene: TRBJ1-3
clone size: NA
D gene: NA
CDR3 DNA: TGTGCCAGCAGTTTATTCCCTGGAAACACCATATATTTT
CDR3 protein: CASSLFPGNTIYF

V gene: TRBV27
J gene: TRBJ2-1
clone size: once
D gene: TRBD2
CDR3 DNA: TGTGCCAGCAGTCCTGGACTAGCGGGAGGGCCGGATGAGCAGTTCTTC
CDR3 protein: CASSPGLAGGPDEQFF

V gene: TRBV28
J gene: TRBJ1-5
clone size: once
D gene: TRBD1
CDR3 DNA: TGTGCCAGCAGCACCGCTTCCGGGACAGGGGGTGGAAGCAATCAGCCCCAGCATTTT
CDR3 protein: CASSTASGTGGGSNQPQHF

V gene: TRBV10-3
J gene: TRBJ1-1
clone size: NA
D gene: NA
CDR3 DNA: TGTGCCATCAGTCCCCGTCCAGGGGAAAACACTGAAGCTTTCTTT
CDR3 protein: CAISPRPGENTEAFF

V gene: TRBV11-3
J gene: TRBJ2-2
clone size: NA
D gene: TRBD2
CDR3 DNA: TGTGCCAGCAGCGCCCTCACCGGGGGGGGGCGTCCCGGGGAGCTGTTTTTT
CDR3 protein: CASSALTGGGRPGELFF

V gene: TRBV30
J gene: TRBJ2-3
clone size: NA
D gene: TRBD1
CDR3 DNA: TGTGCCTGGTACCGGGACAGGGGACTAGTTACGCAGTATTTT
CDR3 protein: CAWYRDRGLVTQYF

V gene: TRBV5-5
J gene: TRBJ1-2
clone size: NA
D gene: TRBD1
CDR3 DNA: TGTGCCAGCAGCTTATCACAGGGGGCCCCCTATGGCTACACCTTC
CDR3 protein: CASSLSQGAPYGYTF